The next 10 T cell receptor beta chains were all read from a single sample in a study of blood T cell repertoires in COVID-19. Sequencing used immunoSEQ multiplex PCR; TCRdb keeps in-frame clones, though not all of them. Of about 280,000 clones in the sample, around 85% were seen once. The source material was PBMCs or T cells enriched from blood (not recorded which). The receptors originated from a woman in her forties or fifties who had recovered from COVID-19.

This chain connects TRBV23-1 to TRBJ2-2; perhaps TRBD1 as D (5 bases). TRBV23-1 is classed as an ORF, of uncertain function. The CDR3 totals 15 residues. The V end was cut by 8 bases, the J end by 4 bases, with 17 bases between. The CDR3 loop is CASHDPRVGTGELFF. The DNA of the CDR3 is TGCGCCAGCCACGACCCCAGGGTTGGCACCGGGGAGCTGTTTTTT.

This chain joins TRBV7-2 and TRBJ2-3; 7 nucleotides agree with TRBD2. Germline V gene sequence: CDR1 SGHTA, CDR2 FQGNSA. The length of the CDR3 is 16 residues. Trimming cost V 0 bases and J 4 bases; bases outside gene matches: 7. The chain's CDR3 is CASSLALGRRSDTQYF. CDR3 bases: TGTGCCAGCAGCTTAGCGCTCGGGAGGAGGTCAGATACGCAGTATTTT.

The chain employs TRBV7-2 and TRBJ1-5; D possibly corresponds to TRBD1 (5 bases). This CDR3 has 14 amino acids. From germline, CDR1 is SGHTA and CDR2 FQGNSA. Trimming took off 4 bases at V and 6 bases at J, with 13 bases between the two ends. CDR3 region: CASSSGGSGQPQHF. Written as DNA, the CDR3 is TGTGCCAGCAGCTCCGGGGGGTCAGGTCAGCCCCAGCATTTT.

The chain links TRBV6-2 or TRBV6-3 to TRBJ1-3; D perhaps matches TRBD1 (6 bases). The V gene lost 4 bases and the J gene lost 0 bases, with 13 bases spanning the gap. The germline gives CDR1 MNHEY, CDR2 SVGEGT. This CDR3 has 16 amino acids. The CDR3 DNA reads TGTGCCAGCAGTTTTCCAGGGGCCGGCTCTGGAAACACCATATATTTT. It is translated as CASSFPGAGSGNTIYF.

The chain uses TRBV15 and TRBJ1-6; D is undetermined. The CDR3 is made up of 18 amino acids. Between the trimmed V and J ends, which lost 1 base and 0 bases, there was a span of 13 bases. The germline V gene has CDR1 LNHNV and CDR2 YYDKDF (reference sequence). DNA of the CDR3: TGTGCCACCAGCAGAGGCCAATCCGGTCGCTCCTATAATTCACCCCTCCACTTT. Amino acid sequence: CATSRGQSGRSYNSPLHF. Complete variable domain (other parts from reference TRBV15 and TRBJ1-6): DAMVIQNPRYQVTQFGKPVTLSCSQTLNHNVMYWYQQKSSQAPKLLFHYYDKDFNNEADTPDNFQSRRPNTSFCFLDIRSPGLGDTAMYLCATSRGQSGRSYNSPLHFGNGTRLTVT.

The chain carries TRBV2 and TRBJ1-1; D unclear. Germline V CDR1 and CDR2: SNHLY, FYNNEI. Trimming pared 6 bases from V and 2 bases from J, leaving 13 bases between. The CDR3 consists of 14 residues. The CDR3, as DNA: TGTGCCAGCAGGGAGAGCAGAGGAAACACTGAAGCTTTCTTT. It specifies CASRESRGNTEAFF.

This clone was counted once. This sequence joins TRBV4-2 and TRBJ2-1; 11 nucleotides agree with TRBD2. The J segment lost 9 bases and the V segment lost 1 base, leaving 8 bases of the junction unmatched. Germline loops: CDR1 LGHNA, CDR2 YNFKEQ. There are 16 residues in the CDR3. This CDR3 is CASSQVQLAGVPEQFF. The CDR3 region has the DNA TGTGCCAGCAGCCAAGTGCAACTAGCGGGAGTACCTGAGCAGTTCTTC.

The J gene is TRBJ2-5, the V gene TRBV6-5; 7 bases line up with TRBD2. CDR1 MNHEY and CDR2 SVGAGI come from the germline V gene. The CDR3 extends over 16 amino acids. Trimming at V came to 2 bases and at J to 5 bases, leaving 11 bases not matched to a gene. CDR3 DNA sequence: TGTGCCAGCAGTTACCCCGTCGCGGGAGCCAGGGAGACCCAGTACTTC. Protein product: CASSYPVAGARETQYF.

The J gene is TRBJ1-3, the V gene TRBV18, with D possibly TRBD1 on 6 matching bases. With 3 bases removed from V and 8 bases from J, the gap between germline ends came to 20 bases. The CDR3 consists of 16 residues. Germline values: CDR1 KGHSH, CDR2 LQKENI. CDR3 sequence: CASSPRNTGKGDTIYF. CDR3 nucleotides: TGTGCCAGCTCACCGCGAAATACAGGGAAAGGAGACACCATATATTTT.

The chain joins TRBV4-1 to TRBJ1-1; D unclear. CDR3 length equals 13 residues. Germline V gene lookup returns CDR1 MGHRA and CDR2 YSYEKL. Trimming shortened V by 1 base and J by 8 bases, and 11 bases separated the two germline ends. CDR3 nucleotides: TGCGCCAGCAGCCAAGGAGTAACCTTCGAAGCTTTCTTT. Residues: CASSQGVTFEAFF.